A single sample gave rise to the 13 T cell receptor beta chains below, sequenced in a study of T cell repertoires in aging, cancer and after chemotherapy. TCR beta rearrangements were amplified from peripheral blood genomic DNA. Multiplex touch-down PCR with TRB-A/B primers amplified rearranged V-D-J TRB sequences. One entry per CDR3 protein, called by TCRdb with MiXCR from the multiplex PCR reads. This repertoire shows fewer than 13,000 distinct CDR3 sequences, 30% to 40% found once; its top ten account for 3.2%. Sequenced sample: blood. All receptors come from a human donor in good health.

This clonotype was seen more than once but under ten times. This chain connects TRBV6-1 to TRBJ1-2, with 8 bases fitting TRBD1. This CDR3 contains 15 residues. The V gene's germline CDR1 is MNHNS and CDR2 SASEGT. With V trimmed by 6 bases and J by 4 bases, 10 bases remained unmatched. CDR3 DNA sequence: TGTGCCAGCAGGACGGACAGGGTGGGGGGCTATGGCTACACCTTC. Translated, it gives CASRTDRVGGYGYTF.

Within the sample, this clonotype is medium-sized. This chain links TRBV19 with TRBJ1-2; a possible D gene is TRBD1 (6 bases). There are 15 residues in the CDR3. CDR1 is LNHDA and CDR2 is SQIVND in the germline V gene (reference sequence). The V gene lost 3 bases and the J gene lost 7 bases, with 18 bases spanning the gap. The CDR3, as DNA: TGTGCCAGTAGTATCCTTCGGGGGCAGAAGAGTGGCTACACCTTC. Amino acids: CASSILRGQKSGYTF.

This clonotype is termed medium-sized. The rearrangement links TRBV29-1 to TRBJ2-7; D is possibly TRBD2 (5 bases). In germline, CDR1 is SQVTM, CDR2 ANQGSEA. The length of the CDR3 is 11 residues. Trimming pared 5 bases from V and 4 bases from J, leaving 9 bases between. The CDR3 DNA follows: TGCAGCGTTAATACGGGGTACGAGCAGTACTTC. This codes for CSVNTGYEQYF.

Judged by abundance, this clonotype is medium-sized (0.01 to 0.1%). The rearrangement joins TRBV19 to TRBJ2-3; 7 bases map to TRBD2. Trimming at V came to 3 bases and at J to 3 bases, leaving 6 bases not matched to a gene. CDR1 LNHDA and CDR2 SQIVND come from the germline V gene (reference sequence). This CDR3 region has 15 residues. Here the CDR3 reads CASSMLGEGTDTQYF. The CDR3 DNA reads as TGTGCCAGTAGTATGTTGGGGGAGGGGACAGATACGCAGTATTTT.

V and J are TRBV6-1 and TRBJ1-4; 7 nucleotides line up with TRBD1. With V trimmed by 4 bases and J by 4 bases, 3 bases remained unmatched. The length of the CDR3 is 14 residues. The germline V gene has CDR1 MNHNS and CDR2 SASEGT. CDR3 DNA sequence: TGTGCCAGCAGTGTAACAGGGGTTAATGAAAAACTGTTTTTT. Its protein is CASSVTGVNEKLFF.

This clonotype was seen a few times. The genes are TRBV19 and TRBJ1-2, with D hard to call. CDR1 LNHDA and CDR2 SQIVND come from the germline V gene (reference sequence). The CDR3 has 15 amino acids. V lost 3 bases and J lost 4, with 15 bases in between. The CDR3 coding sequence is TGTGCCAGTAGTATCACCACCCTTACGTCCTATGGCTACACCTTC. This encodes CASSITTLTSYGYTF. The full variable domain, with the rest looked up from reference TRBV19 and TRBJ1-2, is DGGITQSPKYLFRKEGQNVTLSCEQNLNHDAMYWYRQDPGQGLRLIYYSQIVNDFQKGDIAEGYSVSREKKESFPLTVTSAQKNPTAFYLCASSITTLTSYGYTFGSGTRLTVV.

This chain joins TRBV10-1 and TRBJ2-3; TRBD2 is a possible D gene (6 bases). CDR3 size: 14 residues. The ends were cut back, 4 bases at V and 4 bases at J, with 12 bases in the middle. From germline, CDR1 is WNHNN and CDR2 SYGVQD (reference sequence). CDR3 region: CASSGGTEPDTQYF. In DNA form, the CDR3 reads TGCGCCAGCAGTGGTGGGACTGAGCCAGATACGCAGTATTTT.

The genes are TRBV29-1 and TRBJ2-4; 7 bases map to TRBD2. The germline V gene encodes CDR1 SQVTM and CDR2 ANQGSEA. The CDR3 runs to 15 residues. With 0 bases clipped from V and 7 bases from J, the junction kept 9 bases outside the gene matches. The DNA of the CDR3 is TGCAGCGTTGAAGATGGGGAAATGGGGGGGAACATTCAGTACTTC. Translation: CSVEDGEMGGNIQYF.

This chain uses TRBV6-5 with TRBJ2-7; TRBD2 matches at 16 bases. The CDR3 has 17 amino acids. The V gene's germline CDR1 is MNHEY and CDR2 SVGAGI. V dropped 6 bases and J dropped 7; count of bases not matched to a gene: 12. The CDR3 is CASSRPGTSGRAAEQYF. The CDR3 DNA is TGTGCCAGCAGCCGACCCGGGACTAGCGGGAGGGCCGCTGAGCAGTACTTC.

This clonotype has only a few counts. The CDR3 nucleotides are TGTGCCAGCAGTCTTTACACAGATACGCAGTATTTT. Encoded protein: CASSLYTDTQYF. This chain joins TRBV6-1 and TRBJ2-3; D unresolved. Germline V gives CDR1 MNHNS, CDR2 SASEGT. The V end lost 5 bases, the J end lost 2 bases, and 5 bases lay between the germline ends. The CDR3 length is 12 residues.

The chain joins TRBV6-5 to TRBJ1-2; no reliable D call. Germline V lookup: CDR1 MNHEY, CDR2 SVGAGI. V was cut by 0 bases and J by 6 bases, with 11 bases left in between. The CDR3 runs 14 residues. CDR3 DNA: TGTGCCAGCAGTTACTCGTTCGGGGATAATGGCTACACCTTC. Its protein product is CASSYSFGDNGYTF.

This clonotype was observed a handful of times. The chain employs TRBV19 and TRBJ2-7; D is undetermined. Germline-derived CDR1 and CDR2 are LNHDA and SQIVND (reference sequence). The CDR3 consists of 13 residues. V lost 5 bases, J lost 5 bases, and 13 bases lay in between. The CDR3 DNA follows: TGTGCCAGTAGTTTCCGACTGAGCGACGAGCAGTACTTC. Protein: CASSFRLSDEQYF.

The chain links TRBV15 to TRBJ2-7, with 8 positions matching TRBD2. Germline V gene data show CDR1 as LNHNV and CDR2 as YYDKDF (reference sequence). The CDR3 contains 16 residues. Trimming at V came to 0 bases and at J to 3 bases, leaving 7 bases not matched to a gene. The CDR3 coding sequence is TGTGCCACCAGCAGAGAGGTGCGGGGGGAAAACTACGAGCAGTACTTC. Translated, it gives CATSREVRGENYEQYF.